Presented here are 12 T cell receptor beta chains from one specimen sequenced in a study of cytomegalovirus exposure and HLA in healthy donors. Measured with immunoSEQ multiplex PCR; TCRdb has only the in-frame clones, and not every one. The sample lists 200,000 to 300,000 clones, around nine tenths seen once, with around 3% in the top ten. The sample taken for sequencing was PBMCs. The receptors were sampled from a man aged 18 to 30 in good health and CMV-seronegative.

Here the CDR3 reads CASSLTSGGAKTQYF. The CDR3 DNA sequence: TGCGCCAGCAGTCTGACTAGCGGGGGGGCAAAGACCCAGTACTTC. The genes are TRBV5-1 and TRBJ2-5, with TRBD2 identical over 14 bases. The V gene's germline CDR1 is SGHRS and CDR2 YFSETQ. J was trimmed by 6 bases and V by 5 bases; bases with no gene match: 6. The CDR3 length is 15 residues. The complete variable domain, with remaining parts taken from reference TRBV5-1 and TRBJ2-5, reads KAGVTQTPRYLIKTRGQQVTLSCSPISGHRSVSWYQQTPGQGLQFLFEYFSETQRNKGNFPGRFSGRQFSNSRSEMNVSTLELGDSALYLCASSLTSGGAKTQYFGPGTRLLVL.

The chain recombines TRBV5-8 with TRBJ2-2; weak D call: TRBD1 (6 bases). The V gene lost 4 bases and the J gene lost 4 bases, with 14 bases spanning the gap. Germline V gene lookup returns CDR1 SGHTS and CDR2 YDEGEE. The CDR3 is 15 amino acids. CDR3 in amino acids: CASSPRGRVTGELFF. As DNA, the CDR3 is TGTGCCAGCAGCCCCAGGGGTAGGGTCACCGGGGAGCTGTTTTTT.

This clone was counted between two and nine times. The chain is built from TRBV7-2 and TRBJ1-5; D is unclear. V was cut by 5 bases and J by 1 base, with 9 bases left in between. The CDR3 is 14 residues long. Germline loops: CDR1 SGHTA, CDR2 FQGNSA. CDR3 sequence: CASSALGSNQPQHF. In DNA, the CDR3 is TGTGCCAGCAGCGCACTAGGGAGCAATCAGCCCCAGCATTTT.

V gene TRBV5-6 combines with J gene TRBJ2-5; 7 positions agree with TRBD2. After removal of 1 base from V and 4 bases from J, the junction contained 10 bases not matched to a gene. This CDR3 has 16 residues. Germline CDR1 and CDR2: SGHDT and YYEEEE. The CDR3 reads CASSLYGGRAGETQYF. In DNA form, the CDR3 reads TGTGCCAGCAGCTTGTATGGTGGGAGGGCCGGAGAGACCCAGTACTTC.

The CDR3 loop is CASSLTVQPPGDTEAFF. The CDR3 bases are TGTGCCAGCAGCTTGACCGTACAGCCCCCCGGGGACACTGAAGCTTTCTTT. The gene calls are TRBV7-9 and TRBJ1-1; D gene ambiguous. The V and J ends lost 3 bases and 3 bases respectively, with 20 bases between them. This CDR3 comprises 17 residues. Germline V gives CDR1 SEHNR, CDR2 FQNEAQ (reference sequence).

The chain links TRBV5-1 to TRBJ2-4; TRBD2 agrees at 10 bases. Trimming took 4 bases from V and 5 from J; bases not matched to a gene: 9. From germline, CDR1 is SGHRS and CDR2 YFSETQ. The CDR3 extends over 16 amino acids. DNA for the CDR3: TGCGCCAGCAGCCCCGGGATCGGACTAGCGGAAAACATTCAGTACTTC. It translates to CASSPGIGLAENIQYF.

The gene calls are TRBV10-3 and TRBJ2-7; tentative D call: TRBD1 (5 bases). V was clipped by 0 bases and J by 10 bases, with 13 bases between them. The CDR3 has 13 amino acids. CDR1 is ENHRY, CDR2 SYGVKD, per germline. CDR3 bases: TGTGCCATCAGTGAGTCGATTCGGCAGGGACAGTACTTC. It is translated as CAISESIRQGQYF.

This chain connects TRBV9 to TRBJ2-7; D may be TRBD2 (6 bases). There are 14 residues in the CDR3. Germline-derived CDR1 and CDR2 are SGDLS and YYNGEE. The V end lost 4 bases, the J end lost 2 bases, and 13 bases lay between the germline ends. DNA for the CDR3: TGTGCCAGCAGCCCCACGGGGAGGACCTACGAGCAGTACTTC. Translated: CASSPTGRTYEQYF.

This CDR3 reads CASSSRVGGTDEQYF. The CDR3 coding sequence is TGTGCCAGCAGCTCCCGCGTAGGGGGAACCGACGAGCAGTACTTC. The chain joins TRBV7-2 to TRBJ2-7, with D possibly TRBD1 on 6 matching bases. The CDR3 covers 15 residues. V was pared by 4 bases and J by 5 bases, with 18 bases between. The germline V gene has CDR1 SGHTA and CDR2 FQGNSA.

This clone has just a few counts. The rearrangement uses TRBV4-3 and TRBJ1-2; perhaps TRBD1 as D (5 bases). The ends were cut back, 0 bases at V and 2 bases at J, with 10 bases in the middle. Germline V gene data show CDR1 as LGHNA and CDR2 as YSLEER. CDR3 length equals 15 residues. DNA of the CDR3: TGCGCCAGCAGCCAAGAAGAAGGGGAAAACTATGGCTACACCTTC. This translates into CASSQEEGENYGYTF.

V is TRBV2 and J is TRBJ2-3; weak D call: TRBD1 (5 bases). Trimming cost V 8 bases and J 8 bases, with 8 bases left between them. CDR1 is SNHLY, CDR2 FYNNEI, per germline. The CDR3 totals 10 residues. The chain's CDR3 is CASGAPTQYF. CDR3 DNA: TGTGCCAGCGGGGCCCCTACGCAGTATTTT. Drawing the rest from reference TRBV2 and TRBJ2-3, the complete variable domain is EPEVTQTPSHQVTQMGQEVILRCVPISNHLYFYWYRQILGQKVEFLVSFYNNEISEKSEIFDDQFSVERPDGSNFTLKIRSTKLEDSAMYFCASGAPTQYFGPGTRLTVL.

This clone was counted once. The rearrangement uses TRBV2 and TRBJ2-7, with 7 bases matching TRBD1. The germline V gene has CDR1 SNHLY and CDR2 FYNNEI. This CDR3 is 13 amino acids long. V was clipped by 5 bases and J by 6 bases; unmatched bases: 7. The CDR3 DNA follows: TGTGCCAGCAGTAGGCAGGGGGAGATCGAGCAGTACTTC. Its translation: CASSRQGEIEQYF.